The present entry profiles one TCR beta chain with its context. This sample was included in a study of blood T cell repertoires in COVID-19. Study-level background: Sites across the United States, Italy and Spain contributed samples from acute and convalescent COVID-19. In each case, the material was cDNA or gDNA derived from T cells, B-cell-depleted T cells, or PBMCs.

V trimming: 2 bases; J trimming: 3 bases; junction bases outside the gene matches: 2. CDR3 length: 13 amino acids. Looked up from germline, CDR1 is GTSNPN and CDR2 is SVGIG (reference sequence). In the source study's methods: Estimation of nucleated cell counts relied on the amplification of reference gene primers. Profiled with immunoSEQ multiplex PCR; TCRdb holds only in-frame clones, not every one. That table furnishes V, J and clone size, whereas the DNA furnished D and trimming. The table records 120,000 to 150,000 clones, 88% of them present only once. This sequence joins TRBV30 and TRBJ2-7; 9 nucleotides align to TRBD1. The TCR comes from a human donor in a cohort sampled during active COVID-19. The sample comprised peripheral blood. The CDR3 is CAWSSTGGYEQYF. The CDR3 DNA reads TGTGCCTGGAGTTCGACAGGGGGCTACGAGCAGTACTTC.